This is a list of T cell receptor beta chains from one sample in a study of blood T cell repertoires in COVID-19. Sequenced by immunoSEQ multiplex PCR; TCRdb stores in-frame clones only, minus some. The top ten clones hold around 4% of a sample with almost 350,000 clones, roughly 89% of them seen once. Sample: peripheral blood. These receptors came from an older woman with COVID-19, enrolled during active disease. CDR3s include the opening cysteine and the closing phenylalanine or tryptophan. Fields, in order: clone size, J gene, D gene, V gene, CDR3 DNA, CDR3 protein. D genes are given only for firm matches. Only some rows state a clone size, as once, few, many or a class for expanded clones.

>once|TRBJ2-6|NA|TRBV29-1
TGCAGCGTTGAAGTTACAGGCTCTGGGGCCAACGTCCTGACTTTC
CSVEVTGSGANVLTF
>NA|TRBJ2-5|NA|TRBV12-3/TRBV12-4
TGTGCCAGCAGAGGGACTGGGCGAGGGACCCAGTACTTC
CASRGTGRGTQYF
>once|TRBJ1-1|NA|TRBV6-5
TGTGCCAGCAGCTCCGGGAGCAGGAGTGAAGCTTTCTTT
CASSSGSRSEAFF
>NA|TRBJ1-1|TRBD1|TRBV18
TGTGCCAGCTCACCTAGTTGGCAGGGGGTCACTGAAGCTTTCTTT
CASSPSWQGVTEAFF
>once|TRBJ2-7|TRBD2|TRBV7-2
TGTGCCAGCAGCCTCGTGGGCCTAGCGGGGGACCACGAGCAGTACTTC
CASSLVGLAGDHEQYF
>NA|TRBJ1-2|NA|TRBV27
TGTGCCAGCAGCTACGACAGGTCGGGGGGCTACACCTTC
CASSYDRSGGYTF
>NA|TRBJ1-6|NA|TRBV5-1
TGCGCCCCCAAGGGGGGAGGGAGCTCCTATAATTCACCCCTCCACTTT
CAPKGGGSSYNSPLHF
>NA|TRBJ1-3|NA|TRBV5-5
TGTGCCAGCAGCTTGGGGAAACAGTCTGGCGGAAACACCATATATTTT
CASSLGKQSGGNTIYF
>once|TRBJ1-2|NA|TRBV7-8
TGTGCCAGCAGCCGACTGGCACCGGAGAACACGGGGGGCTACACCTTC
CASSRLAPENTGGYTF
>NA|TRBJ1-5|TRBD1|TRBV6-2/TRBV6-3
TGTGCCAGCAGTTACATTGGACAGGGGGTCTTTTATAGCAATCAGCCCCAGCATTTT
CASSYIGQGVFYSNQPQHF
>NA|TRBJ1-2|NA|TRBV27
TGTGCCAGCAGTCCGACAAGGAACTATGGCTACACCTTC
CASSPTRNYGYTF
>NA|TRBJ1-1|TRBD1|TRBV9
TGTGCCAGCAGCGTAGTGGGGACAGGGGGAAACACTGAAGCTTTCTTT
CASSVVGTGGNTEAFF
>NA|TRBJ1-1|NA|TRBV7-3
TGTGCCAGCAGTACCGGGACTCCGGGCACTGAAGCTTTCTTT
CASSTGTPGTEAFF
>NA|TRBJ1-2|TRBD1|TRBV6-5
TGTGCCAGCAGTAATCAGGGGGCAGGGGGCTACACCTTC
CASSNQGAGGYTF
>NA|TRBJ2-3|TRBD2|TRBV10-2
TGCGCCAGCAGGGGGTTAAGCGGGGGGGTCGCAGATACGCAGTATTTT
CASRGLSGGVADTQYF
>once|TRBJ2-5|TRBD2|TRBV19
TGTGCCAGTAGCGACGAGTTGACTAGCGGGGGGGCCGGTGAGACCCAGTACTTC
CASSDELTSGGAGETQYF
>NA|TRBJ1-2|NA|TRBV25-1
TGTGCCAGCAGTGACGTTGGTACAGGGAGAGGCTACACCTTC
CASSDVGTGRGYTF
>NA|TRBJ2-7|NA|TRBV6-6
TGTGCCAGCAGTTACGGGGGGACCAAAGGGGAGCAGTACTTC
CASSYGGTKGEQYF
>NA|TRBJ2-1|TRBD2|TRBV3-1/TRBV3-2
TGTGCCAGCAGCCAAGCAGCGGGGGGCTACAATGAGCAGTTCTTC
CASSQAAGGYNEQFF
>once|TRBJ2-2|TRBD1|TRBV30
TGTGCCTGGAACAGTCCGGGACAGGGCGTTTGGTCGAACACCGGGGAGCTGTTTTTT
CAWNSPGQGVWSNTGELFF
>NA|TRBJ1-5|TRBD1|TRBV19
TGTGCCAGTAGTACACGACAGGGGCCGCGGAATCAGCCCCAGCATTTT
CASSTRQGPRNQPQHF
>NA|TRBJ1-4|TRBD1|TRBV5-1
TGCGCCAGCAGCTTGGCCGGGACAGTCGGCGAAAAACTGTTTTTT
CASSLAGTVGEKLFF
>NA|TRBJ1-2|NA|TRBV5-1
TGCGCCAGCAGCTTGGGCGGGACCAAAGGCTACACCTTC
CASSLGGTKGYTF
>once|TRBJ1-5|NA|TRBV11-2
TGTGCCAGCAGCTTAGTAGCGGTTTGGGGGAGCAATCAGCCCCAGCATTTT
CASSLVAVWGSNQPQHF
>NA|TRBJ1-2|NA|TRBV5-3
TGTGCCAGAAGCGCGCCAGGGTGTGGCTATGGCTACACCTTC
CARSAPGCGYGYTF
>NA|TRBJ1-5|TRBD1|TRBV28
TGTGCCAGCAGTTTAAACAGGGGAGCGGGCAATCAGCCCCAGCATTTT
CASSLNRGAGNQPQHF
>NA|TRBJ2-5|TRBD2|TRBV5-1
TGCGCCAGCAAGGGACTAGCGGGGGTTTTTCAGGAGACCCAGTACTTC
CASKGLAGVFQETQYF
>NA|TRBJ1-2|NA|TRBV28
TGTGCCAGCAGATCCTACGGGAGGGGGGGTGACTATGGCTACACCTTC
CASRSYGRGGDYGYTF
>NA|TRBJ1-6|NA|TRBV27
TGTGCCAGCAGTAAGCTAGACTATAATTCACCCCTCCACTTT
CASSKLDYNSPLHF
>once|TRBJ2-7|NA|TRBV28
TGTGCCAGCAGTCGGGGTTGGTTTTACGAGCAGTACTTC
CASSRGWFYEQYF
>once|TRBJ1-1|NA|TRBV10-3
TGTGCCATCAGCGGGGGGGCAGGTTATAACACTGAAGCTTTCTTT
CAISGGAGYNTEAFF
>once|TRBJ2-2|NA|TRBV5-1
TGCGCCAGCAGCTTAGACAGCCCGAACACCGGGGAGCTGTTTTTT
CASSLDSPNTGELFF
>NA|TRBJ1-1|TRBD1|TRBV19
TGTGCCAGTAGAACAGGGGAGTTGAGAAACACTGAAGCTTTCTTT
CASRTGELRNTEAFF
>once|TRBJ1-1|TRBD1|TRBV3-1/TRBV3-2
TGTGCCAGCAGCCGATTACAGGGGGCCACTGAAGCTTTCTTT
CASSRLQGATEAFF
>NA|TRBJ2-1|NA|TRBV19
TGTGCCAGTAGTATATCGGTAGCGTTCTACAATGAGCAGTTCTTC
CASSISVAFYNEQFF
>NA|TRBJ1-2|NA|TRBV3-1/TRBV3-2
TGTGCCAGCAGCCATCTTCCACACAGCGGGAGCTATGGCTACACCTTC
CASSHLPHSGSYGYTF
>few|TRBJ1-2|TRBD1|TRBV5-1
TGCGCCAGCAGCTTCGGGACAGGGGTTCAGGAGTACTATGGCTACACCTTC
CASSFGTGVQEYYGYTF
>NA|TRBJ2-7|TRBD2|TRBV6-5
TGTGCCAGCAGTCCCGGGACTAGCGGGGGGGCCGAGCAGTACTTC
CASSPGTSGGAEQYF
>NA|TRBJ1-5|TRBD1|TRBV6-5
TGTGCCAGCAAATGGGGACAGGGAACGGGACAGCCCCAGCATTTT
CASKWGQGTGQPQHF
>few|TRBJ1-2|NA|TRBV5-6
TGTGCCAGCAGCCCCGGACGGGGTTCGCATGGCTACACCTTC
CASSPGRGSHGYTF
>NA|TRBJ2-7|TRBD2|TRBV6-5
TGTGCCAGCAGTTTTCAGGCGGGGGGTAGATCCTACGAGCAGTACTTC
CASSFQAGGRSYEQYF